These 4 T cell receptor beta chains were sequenced from one sample in a study of T cells after yellow fever vaccination. Each CDR3 protein is one row after TCRdb ran MiXCR on the 5' RACE reads. Of around 590,000 distinct CDR3 sequences detected, roughly an eighth appear once; the ten largest clones hold more than 13%. This specimen consisted of PBMCs, obtained on the day of the yellow fever booster vaccination. Receptor source: a man aged 30-40 years who received the YFV17D yellow fever vaccine.

In its sample, this clonotype was seen a few times. This chain joins TRBV19 and TRBJ1-6; D perhaps matches TRBD1 (5 bases). CDR1 and CDR2 from the germline V gene are LNHDA and SQIVND (reference sequence). The V end lost 5 bases, the J end lost 10 bases, and 18 bases lay between the germline ends. The CDR3 totals 15 residues. The CDR3 DNA sequence: TGTGCCAGTAGTCCCAGGGCTGGCTCGGGCTCACCCCTCCACTTT. It translates to CASSPRAGSGSPLHF.

This clonotype was seen only a few times. This sequence joins TRBV7-2 and TRBJ2-7, with unresolved D. The CDR3 contains 12 residues. The V gene's germline CDR1 is SGHTA and CDR2 FQGNSA. Trimming cost V 3 bases and J 2 bases, with 5 bases left between them. CDR3 region: CASSFPPYEQYF. The DNA of the CDR3 is TGTGCCAGCAGCTTCCCTCCCTACGAGCAGTACTTC.

This clonotype came up many times. The gene calls are TRBV18 and TRBJ1-5; D uncertain. V dropped 3 bases and J dropped 0 bases, with 6 bases sitting between them. CDR3 length: 14 amino acids. The V gene's germline CDR1 is KGHSH and CDR2 LQKENI. The CDR3 protein is CASSPTDSNQPQHF. CDR3 nucleotide sequence: TGTGCCAGCTCACCGACCGATAGCAATCAGCCCCAGCATTTT.

The genes are TRBV7-8 and TRBJ2-7; TRBD2 agrees at 9 bases. This CDR3 has 13 residues. V trimming: 5 bases; J trimming: 6 bases; junction bases outside the gene matches: 5. Germline CDR1 SGHVS, CDR2 FQNEAQ. CDR3 DNA: TGTGCCAGCAGCGCTGGGACTAGCTCCGAGCAGTACTTC. This sequence encodes CASSAGTSSEQYF.